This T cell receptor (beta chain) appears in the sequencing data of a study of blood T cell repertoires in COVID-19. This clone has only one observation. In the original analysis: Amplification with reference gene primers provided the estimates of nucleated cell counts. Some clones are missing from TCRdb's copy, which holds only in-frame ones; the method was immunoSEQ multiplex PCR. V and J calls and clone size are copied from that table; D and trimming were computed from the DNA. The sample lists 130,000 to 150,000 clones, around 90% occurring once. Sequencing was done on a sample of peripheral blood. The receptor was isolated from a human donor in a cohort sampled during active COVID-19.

Here the CDR3 DNA reads TGTGCCAGCAGCGTAGCGGGAGGTATGCCCACTGAAGCTTTCTTT. It specifies CASSVAGGMPTEAFF. The genes are TRBV9 and TRBJ1-1; unclear D gene. CDR1 is SGDLS, CDR2 YYNGEE, per germline. This CDR3 spans 15 amino acids. Trimming took 0 bases from V and 4 from J, leaving 13 bases between them.